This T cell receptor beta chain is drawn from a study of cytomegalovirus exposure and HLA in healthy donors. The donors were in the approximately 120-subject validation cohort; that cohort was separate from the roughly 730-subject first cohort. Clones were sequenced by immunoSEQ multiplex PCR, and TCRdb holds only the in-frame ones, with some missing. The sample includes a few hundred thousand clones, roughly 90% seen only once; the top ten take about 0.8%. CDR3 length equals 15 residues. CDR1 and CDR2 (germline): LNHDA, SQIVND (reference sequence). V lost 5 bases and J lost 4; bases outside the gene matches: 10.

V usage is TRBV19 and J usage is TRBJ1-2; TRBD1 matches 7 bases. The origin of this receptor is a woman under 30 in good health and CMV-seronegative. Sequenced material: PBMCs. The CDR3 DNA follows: TGTGCCAGTAGTGGAGATACAGGGGATGTCTATGGCTACACCTTC. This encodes CASSGDTGDVYGYTF. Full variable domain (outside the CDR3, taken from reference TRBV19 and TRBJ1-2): DGGITQSPKYLFRKEGQNVTLSCEQNLNHDAMYWYRQDPGQGLRLIYYSQIVNDFQKGDIAEGYSVSREKKESFPLTVTSAQKNPTAFYLCASSGDTGDVYGYTFGSGTRLTVV.